This TCR beta chain is drawn from a study of regulatory T cells in long-lasting Graves disease. Assembly of TCR beta libraries relied on iRepertoire HTBI primers together with Arm-PCR of CDR3 regions. A single record per CDR3 protein comes from TCRdb applying MiXCR to the multiplex PCR reads. The sample includes 430,000 or so distinct CDR3 sequences, about 21% seen only once; the top ten take roughly an eighth. The germline V gene encodes CDR1 LNHDA and CDR2 SQIVND (reference sequence). Deletions cut 6 bases from V and 4 bases from J, with 12 bases between. CDR3 length: 13 amino acids. Points from the study as a whole: The sample size was small, and this may have reduced accuracy. When disease was persistent, TRBV28, TRBJ1-2 and TRBJ2-5 were the favored segments.

A remark on this clonotype: Antigen unknown.

Time point in this sample: persistent/refractory GD, antithyroid drugs over 5 years with positive TRAb. From PBMCs, RNA was extracted and then used to make the TCR library. The chain combines TRBV19 with TRBJ2-5; a weak D match, TRBD1 (6 bases). The specimen comprised peripheral blood mononuclear cells (PBMCs), sampled when the disease was refractory, from a patient treated with antithyroid drugs. This sequence was found in a female donor with Graves disease. The CDR3 here is CASSKGVGETQYF. The CDR3 nucleotides read TGTGCCAGTAGCAAGGGGGTTGGAGAGACCCAGTACTTC.